This T cell receptor (beta chain) was captured in a study of cytomegalovirus exposure and HLA in healthy donors. Study outcomes and limitations: The analysis excluded some indistinguishable V segments, including TRBV6-2 and TRBV6-3. It was shown in a later analysis that HLA-associated TCR beta chains were more clonally expanded than other, equally common chains.

PCR involved 60 Vbeta and 13 Jbeta primers. Some clones are missing from TCRdb's copy, which holds only in-frame ones; the method was immunoSEQ multiplex PCR. The profile shows roughly 100,000 clones, 79% of them singletons. Worth noting for this clone: What it binds is unknown.

The germline V gene encodes CDR1 MNHNS and CDR2 SASEGT. This CDR3 comprises 16 residues. The V segment lost 2 bases and the J segment 4 bases; nucleotides outside the gene matches: 11. The genes are TRBV6-1 and TRBJ2-7, with TRBD1 identical over 7 bases. Sequencing was performed on PBMCs. This clonotype was obtained from a woman in her thirties or forties in good health and CMV-seronegative. The DNA of the CDR3 is TGTGCCAGCAGTGAACCCGAGGACAGGCACTGGTACGAGCAGTACTTC. Translating it yields CASSEPEDRHWYEQYF.